These T cell receptor beta chains were read from a single sample in a study of tumor-infiltrating lymphocytes in localized non-small cell lung cancer. Measured with immunoSEQ multiplex PCR; TCRdb has only the in-frame clones, and not every one. Of approximately 15,000 clones in the sample, more than 60% were seen once. Sequenced: lung tumor tissue. The receptors were gathered from a human donor with non-small cell lung cancer. CDR3s include the opening cysteine and the closing phenylalanine or tryptophan. The D gene is left open where the match is weak. A row's size may be missing; if present it is once, few, many or a size class.

v_gene	d_gene	abundance	j_gene	CDR3nt	CDR3aa
TRBV27	-	-	TRBJ1-5	TGTGCCAGCAGTTTGACGAGGGGGATGGGTCAGCCCCAGCATTTT	CASSLTRGMGQPQHF
TRBV27	TRBD1	medium-sized	TRBJ2-4	TGTGCCAGCAGTCCGGGACAGGGGGGCATTCAGTACTTC	CASSPGQGGIQYF
TRBV5-4	TRBD2	-	TRBJ2-5	TGTGCCAGCTCACACCTAGCGGGGGGTGGAGAGACCCAGTACTTC	CASSHLAGGGETQYF
TRBV10-3	TRBD1	few	TRBJ2-7	TGTGCCATCAGTGTAGGGGACAGGGGGCGTAACGAGCAGTACTTC	CAISVGDRGRNEQYF
TRBV7-9	TRBD1	-	TRBJ1-5	TGTGCCAGCAGCTTCGGACAGGGGCTGGATGGAGCCCAGCATTTT	CASSFGQGLDGAQHF
TRBV12-5	TRBD1	-	TRBJ2-2	TGTGCTAGTGGGCCCGACAGGGGGAACACCGGGGAGCTGTTTTTT	CASGPDRGNTGELFF
TRBV16	-	-	TRBJ1-2	TGTGCCAGCAGCCAATGGAGAGAGGCCTATGGCTACACCTTC	CASSQWREAYGYTF
TRBV5-6	-	-	TRBJ2-7	TGTGCCAGCAGCTTAGCCGTAAGGGGATCCTACGAGCAGTACTTC	CASSLAVRGSYEQYF
TRBV27	TRBD1	-	TRBJ1-5	TGTGCCAGCAGTTTTATACAGGGGCATCAGCCCCAGCATTTT	CASSFIQGHQPQHF
TRBV18	-	-	TRBJ1-4	TGTGCCAGCTCCCTATCGCAGACTTATGAAAAACTGTTTTTT	CASSLSQTYEKLFF
TRBV5-1	-	-	TRBJ2-5	TGCGCCAGCAGCCTCAGCGGAGAAGAGACCCAGTACTTC	CASSLSGEETQYF
TRBV28	TRBD1	-	TRBJ1-5	TGTGCCAGCAGTTTGACAGGGGGGGGCAATCAGCCCCAGCATTTT	CASSLTGGGNQPQHF
TRBV6-5	-	medium-sized	TRBJ2-7	TGTGCCAGCAGTTCTGGCAGGGTTGTGGGGGAGCAGTACTTC	CASSSGRVVGEQYF
TRBV10-3	TRBD1	-	TRBJ1-5	TGTGCCATCAGTGAGGGACAGGGATTTAGCAATCAGCCCCAGCATTTT	CAISEGQGFSNQPQHF
TRBV6-6	TRBD1	few	TRBJ1-4	TGTGCCAGCCGAAGACAGGGCGGTAATGAAAAACTGTTTTTT	CASRRQGGNEKLFF
TRBV27	TRBD2	-	TRBJ2-2	TGTGCCAGCAGTCCCCCCGGGGGAGGGGAAGGGACCGGGGAGCTGTTTTTT	CASSPPGGGEGTGELFF
TRBV2	-	-	TRBJ2-7	TGTGCCAGCAGTGTTTCACGGGACTCCTACGAGCAGTACTTC	CASSVSRDSYEQYF
TRBV5-4	-	few	TRBJ2-7	TGTGCCACCCAATATGGGCTAGCCTACGAGCAGTACTTC	CATQYGLAYEQYF
TRBV9	-	once	TRBJ1-5	TGTGCCAGCAGCGTAGATGGGGGTACGAATCAGCCCCAGCATTTT	CASSVDGGTNQPQHF
TRBV5-4	-	-	TRBJ2-7	TGTGCCAGCAGCTTGGGTGGCGGGGGCCCTTTTGGGTACGAGCAGTACTTC	CASSLGGGGPFGYEQYF
TRBV4-2	-	-	TRBJ2-7	TGTGCCAGCAGCCAAGGTAGGCAGGACGCCTACGAGCAGTACTTC	CASSQGRQDAYEQYF
TRBV19	-	-	TRBJ2-6	TGTGCCAGTAGTACCACGAATGGGGCCAACGTCCTGACTTTC	CASSTTNGANVLTF
TRBV30	-	-	TRBJ1-3	TGTGCCTGGAAGAAAGCTGGAAACACCATATATTTT	CAWKKAGNTIYF
TRBV5-1	TRBD2	-	TRBJ2-3	TGCGCCAGCAGTACCGGGGGGAGCACAGATACGCAGTATTTT	CASSTGGSTDTQYF
TRBV27	TRBD2	-	TRBJ2-3	TGTGCCAGCAGTCTGGACACTAGCGGGAGGGCCAGGGTAGATACGCAGTATTTT	CASSLDTSGRARVDTQYF
TRBV10-3	TRBD2	-	TRBJ2-1	TGTGCCATCAGTGATTCGGCCGGGACTAGCGGCAATGAGCAGTTCTTC	CAISDSAGTSGNEQFF
TRBV11-3	TRBD2	once	TRBJ2-3	TGTGCCAGCAGCTCGCTAGGGACTAGCGGGATAGGAGATACGCAGTATTTT	CASSSLGTSGIGDTQYF
TRBV9	-	-	TRBJ1-6	TGTGCCAGCAGCGTAGAAACGGCCAGGGGTTCACCCCTCCACTTT	CASSVETARGSPLHF
TRBV30	TRBD1	-	TRBJ2-2	TGTGCCTGGAGTACAGGGGATTTTGCCGGGGAGCTGTTTTTT	CAWSTGDFAGELFF
TRBV11-2	-	-	TRBJ2-7	TGTGCCAGCAGCCCCGGAGGGGAGGAGCAGTACTTC	CASSPGGEEQYF
TRBV7-2	-	-	TRBJ2-3	TGTGCCAGCAGCTCGTATGGGGATACGCAGTATTTT	CASSSYGDTQYF
TRBV7-2	-	once	TRBJ2-7	TGTGCCAGCAGCCAATCTGGGGGTAACTCCTACGAGCAGTACTTC	CASSQSGGNSYEQYF
TRBV5-4	TRBD1	few	TRBJ1-2	TGTGCCAGCAGCTTACCGGGACAGGGGGCCGCTAACTATGGCTACACCTTC	CASSLPGQGAANYGYTF
TRBV30	TRBD1	-	TRBJ1-1	TGTGCCTGTAACAGGGGGGGTGAAGCTTTCTTT	CACNRGGEAFF
TRBV5-1	TRBD2	-	TRBJ2-3	TGCGCCAGCAGCCCACTAGCGGGCAGGGATACGCAGTATTTT	CASSPLAGRDTQYF
TRBV14	-	few	TRBJ2-5	TGTGCCAGCAGCCAAGGGGCTACCTGGACGGAAGAGACCCAGTACTTC	CASSQGATWTEETQYF
TRBV27	-	-	TRBJ1-1	TGTGCCAGCAGTATACAGGGAGTGAACACTGAAGCTTTCTTT	CASSIQGVNTEAFF
TRBV6-6	-	-	TRBJ2-4	TGTGCCAGCAGATTTGGACAGGCCAAAAACATTCAGTACTTC	CASRFGQAKNIQYF
TRBV7-2	TRBD1	few	TRBJ2-1	TGTGCCAGCAGCCCTCGACAGGGTTATTACAATGAGCAGTTCTTC	CASSPRQGYYNEQFF
TRBV19	-	-	TRBJ1-1	TGTGCCAGTAGTATCATTCAGGGGCACACTGAAGCTTTCTTT	CASSIIQGHTEAFF
TRBV4-2	TRBD2	-	TRBJ2-7	TGTGCCAGCAGCCAGACGGGTACAGGCGGGGGGTTTGCCGGCGAGCAGTACTTC	CASSQTGTGGGFAGEQYF
TRBV5-1	TRBD2	few	TRBJ2-2	TGCGCCAGCAGCTTGCCCCGACTAGCGGGGGGCAAGGACACCGGGGAGCTGTTTTTT	CASSLPRLAGGKDTGELFF
TRBV6-5	-	few	TRBJ1-1	TGTGCCAGCAGTTACGCGGGGGGTAACACTGAAGCTTTCTTT	CASSYAGGNTEAFF
TRBV2	TRBD1	once	TRBJ2-7	TGTGCCAGCAGTGACCAGGGGGAATACTACGAGCAGTACTTC	CASSDQGEYYEQYF
TRBV7-9	-	-	TRBJ2-3	TGTGCCAGCAGCTTGCGCGCGCGGGGAGATACGCAGTATTTT	CASSLRARGDTQYF
TRBV6-5	-	-	TRBJ1-4	TGTGCCAGCAGTTACTCTCCGGGACAAGGGAATGAAAAACTGTTTTTT	CASSYSPGQGNEKLFF
TRBV18	-	-	TRBJ2-3	TGTGCCAGCTCACCACGGGCCACAGATACGCAGTATTTT	CASSPRATDTQYF
TRBV25-1	-	few	TRBJ1-5	TGTGCCAGCAGTCGGCTGGGCCTGGGGCAGCCCCAGCATTTT	CASSRLGLGQPQHF
TRBV7-2	TRBD1	-	TRBJ2-7	TGTGCCAGCAGCTTAGATGCAGGGGGCTCCTACGAGCAGTACTTC	CASSLDAGGSYEQYF
TRBV5-1	-	once	TRBJ2-7	TGCGCCAGCAGCTTGGCCCCCTCCAGCTCCTACGAGCAGTACTTC	CASSLAPSSSYEQYF
TRBV7-9	-	-	TRBJ2-5	TGTGCCAGCAGCCCGAAGGGGCCGGAGACCCAGTACTTC	CASSPKGPETQYF
TRBV19	-	-	TRBJ2-2	TGTGCCAGCGCCCTGGGTGGCACCGGGGAGCTGTTTTTT	CASALGGTGELFF
TRBV19	-	-	TRBJ1-4	TGTGCCAGTAGTACCCCCCGGACTGGGAATGAAAAACTGTTTTTT	CASSTPRTGNEKLFF